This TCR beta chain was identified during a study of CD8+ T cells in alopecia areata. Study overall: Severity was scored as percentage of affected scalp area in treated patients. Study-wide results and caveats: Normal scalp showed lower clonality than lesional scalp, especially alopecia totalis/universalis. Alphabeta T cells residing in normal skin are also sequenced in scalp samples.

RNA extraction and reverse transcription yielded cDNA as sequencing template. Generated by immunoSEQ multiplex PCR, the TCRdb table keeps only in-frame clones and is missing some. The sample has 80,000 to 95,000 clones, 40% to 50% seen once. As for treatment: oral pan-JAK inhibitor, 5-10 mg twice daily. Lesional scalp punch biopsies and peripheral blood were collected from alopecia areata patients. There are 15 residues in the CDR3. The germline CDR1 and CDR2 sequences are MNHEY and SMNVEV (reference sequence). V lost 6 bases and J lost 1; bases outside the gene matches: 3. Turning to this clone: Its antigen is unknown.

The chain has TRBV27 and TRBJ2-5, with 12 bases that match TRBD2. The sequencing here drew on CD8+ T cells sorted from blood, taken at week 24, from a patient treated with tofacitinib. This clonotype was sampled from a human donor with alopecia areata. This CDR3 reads CASRGLAGFQETQYF. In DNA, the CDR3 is TGTGCCAGCAGAGGACTAGCGGGATTCCAAGAGACCCAGTACTTC.